This T cell receptor beta chain was recovered during a study of shared clonotypes between healthy human individuals. Genomic DNA per cell subset filled all wells of several immunoSEQ plates. Data came from immunoSEQ multiplex PCR; TCRdb stores just in-frame clones and leaves some out. This sample has over a million clones; around 97% occur once, and the top ten carry roughly 1.2%. Whole-study results and caveats: Richness estimates generally favored naive over memory subsets.

Concerning this clone itself: The antigen remains undetermined.

The germline gives CDR1 SGHRS, CDR2 YFSETQ. V was pared by 0 bases and J by 0 bases, with 6 bases of the junction left unmatched. The CDR3 runs 18 residues. This chain joins TRBV5-1 and TRBJ2-3; the match to TRBD2 covers 11 bases. The specimen was naive CD4+ T cells sorted from blood. The subset is: CD45RA+ positively selected. The TCR sequence derives from a man aged 30 to 45 in good health. CDR3 DNA sequence: TGCGCCAGCAGCTTGGGTAGCGGGAGGGCGTCTAGCACAGATACGCAGTATTTT. Translated: CASSLGSGRASSTDTQYF.